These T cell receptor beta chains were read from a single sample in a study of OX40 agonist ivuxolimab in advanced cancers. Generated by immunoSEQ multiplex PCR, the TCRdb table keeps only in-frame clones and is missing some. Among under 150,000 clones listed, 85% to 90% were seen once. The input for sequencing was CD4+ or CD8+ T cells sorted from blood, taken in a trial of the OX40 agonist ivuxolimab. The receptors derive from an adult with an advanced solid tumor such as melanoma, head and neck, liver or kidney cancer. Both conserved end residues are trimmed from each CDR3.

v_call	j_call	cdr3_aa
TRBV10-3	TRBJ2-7	AIRDRGLYEQY
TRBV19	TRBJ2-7	ASSSGPYEQY
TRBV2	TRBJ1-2	ASSSEGYRGAGYT
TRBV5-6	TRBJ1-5	ASSYTGGTQPQH
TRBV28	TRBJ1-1	ASSTTGTGVSEAF
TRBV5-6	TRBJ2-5	ASSLVAAGGTQY
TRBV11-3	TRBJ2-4	ASSSGQSGDIQY
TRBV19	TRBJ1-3	ASTSAIVLSGNTIY
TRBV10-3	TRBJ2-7	AIRTGTSGAREQY
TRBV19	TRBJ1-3	ASCDRATDGNTIY
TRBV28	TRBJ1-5	ASTRSRGQDRNQPQH
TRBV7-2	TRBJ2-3	ASSLILRDTQY
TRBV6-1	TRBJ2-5	ASERQGETQY
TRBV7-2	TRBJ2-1	ASSLGPGQVNEQF
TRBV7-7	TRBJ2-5	ASSLGLAGRETQY
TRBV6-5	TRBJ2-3	ASSYWGGSIDTQY
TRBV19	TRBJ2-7	ASSPFGKGASYEQY
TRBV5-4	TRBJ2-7	ASSSPGQGRSYEQY
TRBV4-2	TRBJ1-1	ASSQVLASNTEAF
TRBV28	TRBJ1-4	ASSYGQTNEKLF
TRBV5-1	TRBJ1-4	ASSSGQGSEKLF
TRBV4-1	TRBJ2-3	ASSQGWRGTDTQY
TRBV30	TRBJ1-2	AWRTTGNYGYT
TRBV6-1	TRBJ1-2	ASSEVTGNWGYT
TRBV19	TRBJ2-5	ASGIGQETQY
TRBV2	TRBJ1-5	ASGANQPQH